These 17 T cell receptor beta chains originate from one sample sequenced in a study of T cells in Graves' hyperthyroidism and ophthalmopathy. What was amplified from RNA transcripts were TCR beta CDR3 regions. The TCR CDR3 first-round RT-PCR relied on the HTBI primer set. TCRdb fed the multiplex PCR reads into MiXCR, producing one record per CDR3 protein. The sample contains more than 650,000 distinct CDR3 sequences, around 13% of which appear only once. The specimen sequenced was blood. The receptor set was obtained from a woman aged 18-29 years with Graves' hyperthyroidism.

The chain combines TRBV6-2 or TRBV6-3 with TRBJ2-1, with 9 bases fitting TRBD2. The CDR3 is made up of 15 amino acids. The ends lost 5 bases at V and 8 bases at J; junction bases unmatched: 10. The germline CDR1 and CDR2 sequences are MNHEY and SVGEGT. This CDR3 is CASSDVGLARDEQFF. CDR3 bases: TGTGCCAGCAGTGATGTAGGACTAGCGCGGGATGAGCAGTTCTTC.

The chain couples TRBV14 to TRBJ2-4; D may be TRBD1 or TRBD2 (5 bases each). Germline V gene data show CDR1 as SGHDN and CDR2 as FVKESK. This CDR3 contains 17 residues. Trimming cost V 1 base and J 7 bases, with 20 bases left between them. CDR3 residues: CASSQVQGPRSSNIQYF. CDR3 coding DNA: TGTGCCAGCAGCCAAGTTCAGGGACCGCGGTCAAGTAACATTCAGTACTTC.

CDR3 nucleotide sequence: TGTGCCTGGAGGACGTGGACCGGGGAGCTGTTTTTT. Translated: CAWRTWTGELFF. The chain employs TRBV30 and TRBJ2-2; D call uncertain. V was trimmed by 3 bases and J by 5 bases, leaving 7 bases between them. The CDR3 is made up of 12 amino acids. CDR1 GTSNPN and CDR2 SVGIG come from the germline V gene (reference sequence).

This clonotype showed up many times. This chain uses TRBV7-9 with TRBJ2-1; D gene unclear. This CDR3 spans 13 amino acids. V lost 3 bases and J lost 10, with 13 bases in between. CDR1 SEHNR and CDR2 FQNEAQ come from the germline V gene (reference sequence). The CDR3 reads CASSFQSKGEQFF. CDR3 nucleotide sequence: TGTGCCAGCAGCTTCCAATCCAAGGGCGAGCAGTTCTTC.

The chain recombines TRBV25-1 with TRBJ1-6; D may be TRBD1 (5 bases). The germline gives CDR1 MGHDK, CDR2 SYGVNS. The CDR3 runs 15 residues. V dropped 5 bases and J dropped 7 bases, with 15 bases sitting between them. CDR3 DNA: TGTGCCAGCAGTACCCTCGGCCAGGGAAATTCACCCCTCCACTTT. Translated, it gives CASSTLGQGNSPLHF. Full variable domain (remainder filled in from reference TRBV25-1 and TRBJ1-6): EADIYQTPRYLVIGTGKKITLECSQTMGHDKMYWYQQDPGMELHLIHYSYGVNSTEKGDLSSESTVSRIRTEHFPLTLESARPSHTSQYLCASSTLGQGNSPLHFGNGTRLTVT.

This clonotype was found many times. The J gene is TRBJ2-7, the V gene TRBV7-9; unclear D gene. With 5 bases removed from V and 6 bases from J, the gap between germline ends came to 8 bases. CDR3 length: 11 residues. Per germline, CDR1 SEHNR and CDR2 FQNEAQ (reference sequence). The CDR3 sequence is CASSPSAEQYF. The CDR3 DNA follows: TGTGCCAGCAGCCCCTCGGCCGAGCAGTACTTC.

This clonotype was detected ten times or more. J is TRBJ2-5 and V is TRBV3-1, with 7 bases that match TRBD1. Germline loops: CDR1 LGHDT, CDR2 YNNKEL (reference sequence). Losses at the gene ends were 6 bases for V and 5 bases for J; bases not matched to a gene: 9. The CDR3 extends over 14 amino acids. Here the CDR3 reads CASRHDRVGETQYF. DNA of the CDR3: TGTGCCAGCAGGCACGACAGGGTTGGGGAGACCCAGTACTTC.

J is TRBJ2-5 and V is TRBV2, with 15 bases aligning to TRBD2. V shed 1 base and J 4 bases; nucleotides not matched to a gene: 7. The CDR3 runs to 18 residues. Germline assignment: CDR1 SNHLY and CDR2 FYNNEI. For the CDR3, the DNA is TGTGCCAGCAGTGAAGGGTTGGGGACTAGCGGGAGGTCAGAGACCCAGTACTTC. This gives the protein CASSEGLGTSGRSETQYF.

In this sample, this clonotype turned up many times. The chain couples TRBV10-1 to TRBJ2-1, with D perhaps matching TRBD1 (5 bases). The V gene lost 4 bases and the J gene lost 4 bases, with 14 bases spanning the gap. CDR1 is WNHNN, CDR2 SYGVQD, per germline (reference sequence). There are 15 residues in the CDR3. For the CDR3, the DNA is TGCGCCAGCAGTGCTACAGGTCTTACATACAATGAGCAGTTCTTC. Amino acid sequence: CASSATGLTYNEQFF.

The chain joins TRBV9 to TRBJ2-7; 11 bases line up with TRBD2. This CDR3 has 17 amino acids. From germline, CDR1 is SGDLS and CDR2 YYNGEE. V was pared by 0 bases and J by 4 bases, with 9 bases of the junction left unmatched. The CDR3 DNA reads as TGTGCCAGCAGCGTAGCGGCTAGCGGGAGGATAGGATACGAGCAGTACTTC. It yields the protein CASSVAASGRIGYEQYF.

This clonotype was seen once. This sequence joins TRBV6-5 and TRBJ2-3, with D perhaps matching TRBD2 (5 bases). There are 13 residues in the CDR3. Trimming shortened V by 3 bases and J by 5 bases, and 9 bases separated the two germline ends. Per germline, CDR1 MNHEY and CDR2 SVGAGI. The CDR3 here is CASSYVREDTQYF. The CDR3 region has the DNA TGTGCCAGCAGTTATGTGAGGGAAGATACGCAGTATTTT.

To note about this clonotype: A much larger clone is a single base away; this may be a read error. This sequence joins TRBV12-3 or TRBV12-4 and TRBJ2-1; 12 nucleotides align to TRBD2. The CDR3 sequence is 14 residues long. Unmatched junction bases numbered 2, after V lost 5 bases and J lost 6 bases. The CDR3 protein is CASSGLAGFNEQFF. Written as DNA, the CDR3 is TGTGCCAGCAGTGGACTAGCGGGATTCAATGAGCAGTTCTTC.

The chain uses TRBV7-2 and TRBJ2-1, with D tentatively TRBD2 (7 bases). The CDR3 is 17 residues long. Germline V gives CDR1 SGHTA, CDR2 FQGNSA. The V end lost 1 base, the J end lost 6 bases, and 19 bases lay between the germline ends. The CDR3 sequence: CASSLEIALGGANEQFF. Written as DNA, the CDR3 is TGTGCCAGCAGCTTAGAGATAGCGCTTGGGGGGGCCAATGAGCAGTTCTTC.

The chain couples TRBV7-2 to TRBJ2-1, with D tentatively TRBD1 or TRBD2 (7 bases each). The germline V and J ends were trimmed by 5 bases and 1 base, with 24 bases remaining between them. This CDR3 comprises 19 residues. Germline V gives CDR1 SGHTA, CDR2 FQGNSA. The CDR3 sequence: CASSPQGGDYHFSYNEQFF. CDR3 nucleotides: TGTGCCAGCAGCCCTCAGGGGGGGGACTATCATTTTTCCTACAATGAGCAGTTCTTC.

This clonotype was observed at least ten times. The rearrangement uses TRBV6-2 or TRBV6-3 and TRBJ2-1; weak D call: TRBD2 (5 bases). The CDR3 is made up of 15 amino acids. V lost 6 bases and J 0 bases, leaving 12 bases between the germline ends. CDR1 and CDR2 (germline): MNHEY, SVGEGT. CDR3 sequence reads: CASSSGIGSYNEQFF. CDR3 DNA sequence: TGTGCCAGCAGCTCCGGGATCGGCTCCTACAATGAGCAGTTCTTC.

The rearrangement links TRBV9 to TRBJ1-5, with D possibly matching TRBD1 (5 bases). V shed 7 bases and J shed 7 bases, with 24 bases lying between them. There are 16 residues in the CDR3. Germline assignment: CDR1 SGDLS and CDR2 YYNGEE. This CDR3 reads CASRLLLGGQGQPQHF. DNA for the CDR3: TGTGCCAGCCGACTCCTCTTGGGAGGGCAGGGACAGCCCCAGCATTTT.

The gene calls are TRBV4-1 and TRBJ2-7, with 8 bases identical to TRBD2. The CDR3 covers 15 residues. Germline loops: CDR1 MGHRA, CDR2 YSYEKL. The V and J ends lost 6 bases and 3 bases, in that order; junction bases with no gene match: 10. CDR3 nucleotide sequence: TGCGCCAGCAGACCTCTACCGGGACTAGGCTACGAGCAGTACTTC. Amino acids: CASRPLPGLGYEQYF.